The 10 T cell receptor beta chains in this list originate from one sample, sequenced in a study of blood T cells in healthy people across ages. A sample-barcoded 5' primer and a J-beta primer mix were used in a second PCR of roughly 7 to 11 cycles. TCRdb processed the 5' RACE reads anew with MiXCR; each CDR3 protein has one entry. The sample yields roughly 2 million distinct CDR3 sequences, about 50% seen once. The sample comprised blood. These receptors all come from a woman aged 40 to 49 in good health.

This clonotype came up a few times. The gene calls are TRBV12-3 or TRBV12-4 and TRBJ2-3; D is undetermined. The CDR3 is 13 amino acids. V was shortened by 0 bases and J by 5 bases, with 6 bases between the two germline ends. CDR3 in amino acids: CASSLAPLDTQYF. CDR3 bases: TGTGCCAGCAGTTTAGCCCCCTTAGATACGCAGTATTTT.

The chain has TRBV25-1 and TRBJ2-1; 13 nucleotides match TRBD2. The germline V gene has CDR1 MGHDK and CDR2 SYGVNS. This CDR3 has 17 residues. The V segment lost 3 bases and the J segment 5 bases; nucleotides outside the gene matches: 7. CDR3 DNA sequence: TGTGCCAGCAGTGACCTCGGGGGACTAGCGGGACACAATGAGCAGTTCTTC. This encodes CASSDLGGLAGHNEQFF.

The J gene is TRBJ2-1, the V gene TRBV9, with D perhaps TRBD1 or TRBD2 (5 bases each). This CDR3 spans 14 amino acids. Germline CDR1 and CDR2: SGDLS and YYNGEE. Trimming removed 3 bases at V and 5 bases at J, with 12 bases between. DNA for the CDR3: TGTGCCAGCAGCGAGACCGGGGACCACAATGAGCAGTTCTTC. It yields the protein CASSETGDHNEQFF.

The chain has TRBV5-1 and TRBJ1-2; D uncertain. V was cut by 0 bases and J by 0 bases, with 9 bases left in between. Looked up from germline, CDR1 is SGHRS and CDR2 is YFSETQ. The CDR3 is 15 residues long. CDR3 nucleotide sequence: TGCGCCAGCAGCTTGGCACCAGACGCTAACTATGGCTACACCTTC. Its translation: CASSLAPDANYGYTF.

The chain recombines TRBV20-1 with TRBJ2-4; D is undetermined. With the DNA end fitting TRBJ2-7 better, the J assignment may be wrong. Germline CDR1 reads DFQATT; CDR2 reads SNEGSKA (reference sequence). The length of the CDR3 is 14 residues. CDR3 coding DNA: TGCAGTGCTAGAGAAGTTAGTTTGGCCTACGAGCAGTACTTC. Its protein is CSAREVSLAYEQYF.

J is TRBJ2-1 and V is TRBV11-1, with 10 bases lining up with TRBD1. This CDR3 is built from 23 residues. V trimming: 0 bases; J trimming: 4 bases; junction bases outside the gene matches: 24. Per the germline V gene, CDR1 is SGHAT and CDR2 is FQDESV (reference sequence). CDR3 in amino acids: CASSLAFGSGDRGQEGRYNEQFF. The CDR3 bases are TGTGCCAGCAGCTTAGCTTTTGGTTCGGGGGACAGGGGACAAGAGGGCCGTTACAATGAGCAGTTCTTC. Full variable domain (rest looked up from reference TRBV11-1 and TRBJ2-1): EAEVAQSPRYKITEKSQAVAFWCDPISGHATLYWYRQILGQGPELLVQFQDESVVDDSQLPKDRFSAERLKGVDSTLKIQPAELGDSAMYLCASSLAFGSGDRGQEGRYNEQFFGPGTRLTVL.

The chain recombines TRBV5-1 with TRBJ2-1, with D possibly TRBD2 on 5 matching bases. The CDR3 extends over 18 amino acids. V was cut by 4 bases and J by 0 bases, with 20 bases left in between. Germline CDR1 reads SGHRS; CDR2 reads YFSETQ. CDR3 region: CASSPPLERFSSYNEQFF. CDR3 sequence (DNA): TGCGCCAGCAGCCCACCACTAGAGCGCTTCAGCTCCTACAATGAGCAGTTCTTC.

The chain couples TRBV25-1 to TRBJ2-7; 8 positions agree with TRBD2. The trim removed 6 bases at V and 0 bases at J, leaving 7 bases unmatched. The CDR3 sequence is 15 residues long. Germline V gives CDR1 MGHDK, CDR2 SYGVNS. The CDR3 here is CASREGGGLSYEQYF. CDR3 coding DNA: TGTGCCAGCAGAGAGGGCGGGGGGCTCTCCTACGAGCAGTACTTC.

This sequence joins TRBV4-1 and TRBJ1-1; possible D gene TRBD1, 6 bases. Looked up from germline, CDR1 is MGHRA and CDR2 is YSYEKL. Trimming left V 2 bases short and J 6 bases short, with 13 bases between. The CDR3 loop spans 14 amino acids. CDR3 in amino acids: CASSQLDSRAEAFF. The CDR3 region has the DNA TGCGCCAGCAGCCAACTGGACAGTAGGGCTGAAGCTTTCTTT.

DNA for the CDR3: TGTGCCAGCAGTTACTCCCCACTGACGCACGATGAGCAGTTCTTC. It codes for CASSYSPLTHDEQFF. The gene calls are TRBV6-2 or TRBV6-3 and TRBJ2-1; D unclear. Germline values: CDR1 MNHEY, CDR2 SVGEGT. The CDR3 loop spans 15 amino acids. V dropped 0 bases and J dropped 8 bases, with 14 bases sitting between them.